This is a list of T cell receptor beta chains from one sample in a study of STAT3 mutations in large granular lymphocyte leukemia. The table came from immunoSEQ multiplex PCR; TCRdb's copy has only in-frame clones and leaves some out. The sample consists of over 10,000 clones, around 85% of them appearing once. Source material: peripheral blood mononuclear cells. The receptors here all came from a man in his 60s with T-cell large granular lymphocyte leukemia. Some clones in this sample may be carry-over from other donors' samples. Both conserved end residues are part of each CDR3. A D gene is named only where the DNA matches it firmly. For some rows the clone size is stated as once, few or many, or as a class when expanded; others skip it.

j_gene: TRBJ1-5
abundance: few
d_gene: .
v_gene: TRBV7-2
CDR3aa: CASSPMSGGAQPQHF
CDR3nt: TGTGCCAGCAGCCCCATGTCGGGGGGGGCTCAGCCCCAGCATTTT

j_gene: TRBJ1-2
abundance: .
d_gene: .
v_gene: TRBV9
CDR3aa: CASSVGGHQGGYTF
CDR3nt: TGTGCCAGCAGCGTAGGCGGACATCAAGGTGGCTACACCTTC

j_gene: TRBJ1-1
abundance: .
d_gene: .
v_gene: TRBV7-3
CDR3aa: CASSLDPNTEAFF
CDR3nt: TGTGCCAGCAGCTTGGACCCTAACACTGAAGCTTTCTTT

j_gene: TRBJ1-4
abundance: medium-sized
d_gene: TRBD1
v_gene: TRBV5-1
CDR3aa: CASTFGTGGEKLFF
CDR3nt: TGCGCCAGCACCTTCGGGACAGGGGGTGAAAAACTGTTTTTT

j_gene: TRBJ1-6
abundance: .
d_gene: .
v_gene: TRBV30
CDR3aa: CAWSSRQYNSPLHF
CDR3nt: TGTGCCTGGAGTTCACGCCAGTATAATTCACCCCTCCACTTT

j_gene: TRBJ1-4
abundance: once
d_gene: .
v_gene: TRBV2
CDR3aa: CASSVEGPNEKLFF
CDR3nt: TGTGCCAGCAGTGTAGAGGGACCTAATGAAAAACTGTTTTTT

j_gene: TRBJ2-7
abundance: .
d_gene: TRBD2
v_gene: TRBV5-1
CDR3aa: CASSLTSGRAQYEQYF
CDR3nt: TGCGCCAGCAGCCTCACTAGCGGGAGGGCCCAGTACGAGCAGTACTTC

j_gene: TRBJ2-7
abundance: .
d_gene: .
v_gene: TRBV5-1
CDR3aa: CASSRSRGALSYEQYF
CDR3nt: TGCGCCAGCAGCAGATCCAGGGGGGCCCTCTCCTACGAGCAGTACTTC

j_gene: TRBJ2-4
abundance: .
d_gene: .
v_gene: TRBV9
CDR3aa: CASSRPEGVGNIQYF
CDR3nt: TGTGCCAGCAGCCGTCCGGAGGGAGTTGGGAACATTCAGTACTTC

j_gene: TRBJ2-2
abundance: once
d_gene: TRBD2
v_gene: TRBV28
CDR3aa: CASSAGTSGIPGELFF
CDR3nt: TGTGCCAGCAGTGCCGGGACTAGCGGGATTCCCGGGGAGCTGTTTTTT

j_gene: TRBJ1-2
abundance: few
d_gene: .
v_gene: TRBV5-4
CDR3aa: CASSMSEGLYGYTF
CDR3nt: TGTGCCAGCAGCATGTCGGAGGGACTCTATGGCTACACCTTC

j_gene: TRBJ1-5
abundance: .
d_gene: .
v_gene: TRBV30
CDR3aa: CAWSLGSDQPQHF
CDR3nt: TGTGCCTGGAGTTTGGGATCTGATCAGCCCCAGCATTTT

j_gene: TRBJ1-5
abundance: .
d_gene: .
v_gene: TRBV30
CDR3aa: CAWNDRTDQPQHF
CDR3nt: TGTGCCTGGAATGACAGGACTGATCAGCCCCAGCATTTT

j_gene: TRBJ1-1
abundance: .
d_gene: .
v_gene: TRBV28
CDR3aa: CASSLSGSPEAFF
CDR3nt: TGTGCCAGCAGTTTATCGGGGAGCCCTGAAGCTTTCTTT

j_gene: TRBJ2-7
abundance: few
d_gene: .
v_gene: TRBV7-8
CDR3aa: CASSSRGRSNYEQYF
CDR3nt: TGTGCCAGCAGCTCAAGGGGGAGGTCGAACTACGAGCAGTACTTC

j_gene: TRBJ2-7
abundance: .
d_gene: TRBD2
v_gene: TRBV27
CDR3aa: CASSLIAGGPSSYEQYF
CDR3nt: TGTGCCAGCAGTTTGATTGCGGGAGGGCCGAGTTCCTACGAGCAGTACTTC

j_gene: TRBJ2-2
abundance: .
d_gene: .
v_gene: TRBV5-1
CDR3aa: CASSLAIWGTGELFF
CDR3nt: TGCGCCAGCAGCTTGGCCATCTGGGGGACCGGGGAGCTGTTTTTT

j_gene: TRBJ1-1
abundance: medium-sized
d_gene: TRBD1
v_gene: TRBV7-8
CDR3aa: CASSGTANTEAFF
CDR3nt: TGTGCCAGCAGCGGGACAGCGAACACTGAAGCTTTCTTT

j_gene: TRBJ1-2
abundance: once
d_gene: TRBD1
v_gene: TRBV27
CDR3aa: CASSLGPPGQGGKNYGYTF
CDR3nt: TGTGCCAGCAGTTTAGGACCTCCGGGACAGGGGGGGAAAAACTATGGCTACACCTTC

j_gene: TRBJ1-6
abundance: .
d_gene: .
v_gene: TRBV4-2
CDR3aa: CASSQETGNSPLHF
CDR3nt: TGTGCCAGCAGCCAAGAGACGGGAAATTCACCCCTCCACTTT

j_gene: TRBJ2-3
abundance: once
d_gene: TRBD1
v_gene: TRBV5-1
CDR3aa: CASGETGQTTDTQYF
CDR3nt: TGCGCCAGCGGAGAGACAGGGCAAACCACAGATACGCAGTATTTT

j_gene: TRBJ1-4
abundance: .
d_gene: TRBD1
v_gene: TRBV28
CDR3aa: CASKAGDRQWEKLFF
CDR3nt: TGTGCCAGCAAGGCGGGGGACAGGCAGTGGGAAAAACTGTTTTTT

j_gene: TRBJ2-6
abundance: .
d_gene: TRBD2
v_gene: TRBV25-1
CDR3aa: CASSVGGRLLGANVLTF
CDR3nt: TGTGCCAGCAGTGTCGGCGGGAGGTTGCTTGGGGCCAACGTCCTGACTTTC